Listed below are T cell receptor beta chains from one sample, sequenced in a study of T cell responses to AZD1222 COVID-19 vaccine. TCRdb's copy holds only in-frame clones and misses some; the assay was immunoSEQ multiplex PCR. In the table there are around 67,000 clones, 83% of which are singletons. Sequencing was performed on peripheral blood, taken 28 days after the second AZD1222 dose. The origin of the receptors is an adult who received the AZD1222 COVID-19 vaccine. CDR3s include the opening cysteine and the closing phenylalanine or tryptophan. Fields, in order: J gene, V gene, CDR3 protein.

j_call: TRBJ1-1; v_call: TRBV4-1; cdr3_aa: CASSPINRVGAEAFF
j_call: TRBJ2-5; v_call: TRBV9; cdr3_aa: CASSVSRDQTQYF
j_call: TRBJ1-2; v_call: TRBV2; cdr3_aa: CASTTGSSGYTF
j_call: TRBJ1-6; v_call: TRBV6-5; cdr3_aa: CASSYKGVGFNSPLHF
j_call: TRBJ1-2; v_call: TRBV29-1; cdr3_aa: CSVVPTTNYGYTF
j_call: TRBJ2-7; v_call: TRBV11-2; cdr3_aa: CASSLGGGRGLWEQYF
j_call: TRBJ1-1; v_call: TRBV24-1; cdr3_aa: CATSDGHRGEAFF
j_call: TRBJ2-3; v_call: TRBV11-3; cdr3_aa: CASSLSGDTDTQYF
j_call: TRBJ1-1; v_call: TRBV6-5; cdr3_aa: CASSYGSNTEAFF
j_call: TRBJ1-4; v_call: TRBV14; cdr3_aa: CASSQVQGYREKLFF
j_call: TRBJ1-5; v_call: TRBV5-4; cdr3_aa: CASSLDGNQPQHF
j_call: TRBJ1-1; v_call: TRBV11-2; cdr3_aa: CASSLAPDRQNTEAFF
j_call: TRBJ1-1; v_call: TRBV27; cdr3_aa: CASSFTARAEAFF
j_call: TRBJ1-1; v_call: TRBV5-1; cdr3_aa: CASSLVPGAMNTEAFF
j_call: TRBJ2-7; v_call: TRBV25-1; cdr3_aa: CASRQSSYEQYF
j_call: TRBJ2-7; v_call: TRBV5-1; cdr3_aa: CASSLVAGQGAREQYF
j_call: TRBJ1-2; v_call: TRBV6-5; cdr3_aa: CASSRTPNYGYTF
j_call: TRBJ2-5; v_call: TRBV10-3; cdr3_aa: CAISPGGGETQYF
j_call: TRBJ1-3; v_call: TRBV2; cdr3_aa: CASSEAHVRELGNTIYF
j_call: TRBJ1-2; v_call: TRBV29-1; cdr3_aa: CSVEGGVGGVYGYTF
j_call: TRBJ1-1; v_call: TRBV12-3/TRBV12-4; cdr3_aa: CASSLNGNQAFF
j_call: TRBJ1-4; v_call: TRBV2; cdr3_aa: CASTKDPSGINEKLFF
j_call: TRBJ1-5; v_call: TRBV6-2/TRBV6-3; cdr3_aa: CASTPRGSGNQPQHF
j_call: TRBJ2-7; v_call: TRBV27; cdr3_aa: CASSFLGSYEQYF
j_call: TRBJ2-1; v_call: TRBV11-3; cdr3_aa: CASSSTGGNEQFF
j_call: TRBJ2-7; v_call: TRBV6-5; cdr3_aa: CASSPPLGGRSEQYF
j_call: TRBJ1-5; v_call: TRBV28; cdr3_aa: CASSLRQGSNQPQHF
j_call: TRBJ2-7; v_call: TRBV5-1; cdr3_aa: CASGRQGALYEQYF
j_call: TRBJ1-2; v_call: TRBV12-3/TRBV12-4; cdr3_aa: CASSLSLYGYTF
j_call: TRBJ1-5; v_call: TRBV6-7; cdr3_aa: CASSYGIMPNSNQPQHF
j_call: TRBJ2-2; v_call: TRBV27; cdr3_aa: CASSAGTGSLGRRTGELFF
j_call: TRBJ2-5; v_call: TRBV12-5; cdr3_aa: CASGHGQGAETQYF
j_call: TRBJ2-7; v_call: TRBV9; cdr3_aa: CASSAEGLYYEQYF
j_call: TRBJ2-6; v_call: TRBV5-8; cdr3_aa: CASSYSSSGANVLTF
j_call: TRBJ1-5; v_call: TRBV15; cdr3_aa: CATSRDKGQPQHF
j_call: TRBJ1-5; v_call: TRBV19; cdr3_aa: CASAWQLYSNQPQHF
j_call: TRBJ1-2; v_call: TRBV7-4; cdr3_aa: CASSWTWTLWLEQGLYGYTF
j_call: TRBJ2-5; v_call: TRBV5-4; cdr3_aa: CASSLGTSGGSSGFTQYF
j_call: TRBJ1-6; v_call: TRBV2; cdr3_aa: CASGMDSYNSPLHF
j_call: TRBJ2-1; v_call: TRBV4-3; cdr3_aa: CASSQDRAYYNEQFF
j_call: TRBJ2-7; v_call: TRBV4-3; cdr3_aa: CASSQGTGSSYEQYF
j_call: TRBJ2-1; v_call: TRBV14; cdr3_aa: CASSPLGLLYHEQFF
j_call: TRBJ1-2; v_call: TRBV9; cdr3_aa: CASSRGQGGVHGYTF